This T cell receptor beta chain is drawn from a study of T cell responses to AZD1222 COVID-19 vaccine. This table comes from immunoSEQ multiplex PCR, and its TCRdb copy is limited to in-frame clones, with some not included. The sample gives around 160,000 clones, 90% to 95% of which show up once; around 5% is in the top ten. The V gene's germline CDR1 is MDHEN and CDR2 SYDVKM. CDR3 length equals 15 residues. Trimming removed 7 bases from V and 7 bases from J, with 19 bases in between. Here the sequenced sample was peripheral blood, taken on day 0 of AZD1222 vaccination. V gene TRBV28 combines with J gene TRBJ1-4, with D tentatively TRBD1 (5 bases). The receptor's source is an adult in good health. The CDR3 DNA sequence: TGTGCCAGCACTCCGGGTGGGGTCGGGACTGAAAAACTGTTTTTT. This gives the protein CASTPGGVGTEKLFF.